Shown below are 30 T cell receptor beta chains from a single sample sequenced in a study of blood T cell repertoires in COVID-19 (dated by TCRdb to 2019 to 2021). Library preparation was by the immunoSEQ multiplex PCR assay. TCRdb retrieved this table from immuneACCESS and kept in-frame rearrangements only. Not all clones are present; in checked studies, unresolved V genes account for under half, and no reason is known for the remainder. The sample table lists under 150,000 clones, around 89% of them with a count of one. Around 20% of the sample comes from the top ten. The sequenced sample was peripheral blood. These receptors were taken from a man aged 45 to 65 with active or convalescent COVID-19.

Regarding this clone: Other DNA sequences in the sample encode the same CDR3. The chain joins TRBV10-2 to TRBJ2-7, with 9 nucleotides matching TRBD1. CDR1 is WSHSY and CDR2 is SAAADI in the germline V gene. This CDR3 region has 14 residues. J lost 0 bases, V lost 5 bases, and 2 bases had no gene match. CDR3 nucleotide sequence: TGCGCCAGCAGTACAGGGGGCCCCTCCTACGAGCAGTACTTC. It encodes CASSTGGPSYEQYF.

The J gene is TRBJ1-1, the V gene TRBV10-3, with D perhaps TRBD1 (6 bases). V was pared by 3 bases and J by 7 bases, with 15 bases between. In germline, CDR1 is ENHRY, CDR2 SYGVKD. The CDR3 extends over 14 amino acids. Here the CDR3 DNA reads TGTGCCATCAGTGAAGAAAGGGGACACAATGAAGCTTTCTTT. Translation: CAISEERGHNEAFF.

This chain links TRBV5-8 with TRBJ1-5; D not certain. CDR3 length: 15 residues. Between the trimmed V and J ends, which lost 0 bases and 2 bases, there was a span of 9 bases. Germline CDR1 SGHTS, CDR2 YDEGEE. The CDR3 DNA reads TGTGCCAGCAGCTTGGTTTCAGGTCGCAATCAGCCCCAGCATTTT. This sequence encodes CASSLVSGRNQPQHF.

The chain employs TRBV6-5 and TRBJ1-1; the D is unclear. Between the trimmed V and J ends, which lost 2 bases and 6 bases, there was a span of 10 bases. The CDR3 consists of 13 residues. CDR1 MNHEY and CDR2 SVGAGI come from the germline V gene. The CDR3 DNA is TGTGCCAGCAGTTACGGCGAGGGAGCTGAAGCTTTCTTT. The encoded protein is CASSYGEGAEAFF.

This chain joins TRBV6-5 and TRBJ2-7, with no clear D. V shed 8 bases and J shed 3 bases, with 14 bases lying between them. CDR3 length: 13 amino acids. Germline CDR1 is MNHEY and CDR2 is SVGAGI. The DNA for the CDR3 is TGTGCCAGCGGAAACGCGAGAGGCTACGAGCAGTACTTC. This sequence encodes CASGNARGYEQYF.

The gene calls are TRBV7-2 and TRBJ2-1; tentative D call: TRBD2 (6 bases). This CDR3 is 14 amino acids long. Germline V gives CDR1 SGHTA, CDR2 FQGNSA. V shed 2 bases and J shed 6 bases, with 11 bases lying between them. The CDR3, as DNA: TGTGCCAGCAGCTTAACCTCGGGACTCAATGAGCAGTTCTTC. Translation: CASSLTSGLNEQFF.

The chain uses TRBV6-1 and TRBJ1-2; no clear D gene. V shed 3 bases and J shed 2 bases, with 7 bases lying between them. Germline V CDR1 and CDR2: MNHNS, SASEGT. This CDR3 spans 13 amino acids. Here the CDR3 reads CASSEGQNYGYTF. For the CDR3, the DNA is TGTGCCAGCAGTGAGGGCCAGAACTATGGCTACACCTTC.

The V gene is TRBV18, the J gene TRBJ2-2; TRBD2 matches at 7 bases. CDR3 length: 16 residues. J was trimmed by 1 base and V by 4 bases; bases with no gene match: 6. Germline assignment: CDR1 KGHSH and CDR2 LQKENI. The CDR3 sequence is CASSRWGLQNTGELFF. The CDR3 nucleotides read TGTGCCAGCTCACGGTGGGGACTACAGAACACCGGGGAGCTGTTTTTT. Full variable domain (remainder filled in from reference TRBV18 and TRBJ2-2): NAGVMQNPRHLVRRRGQEARLRCSPMKGHSHVYWYRQLPEEGLKFMVYLQKENIIDESGMPKERFSAEFPKEGPSILRIQQVVRGDSAAYFCASSRWGLQNTGELFFGEGSRLTVL.

This clone has more than one count but fewer than ten. The chain is built from TRBV4-2 and TRBJ1-2; D perhaps matches TRBD1 (6 bases). V lost 1 base and J lost 6, with 12 bases in between. CDR1 and CDR2 from the germline V gene are LGHNA and YNFKEQ. The CDR3 consists of 14 residues. The CDR3 DNA is TGTGCCAGCAGCCAAGGTGGGGGGGCTGATGGCTACACCTTC. Amino acids: CASSQGGGADGYTF.

The rearrangement uses TRBV5-1 and TRBJ1-2, with 7 bases matching TRBD1. V dropped 2 bases and J dropped 1; count of bases not matched to a gene: 2. CDR1 is SGHRS, CDR2 YFSETQ, per germline. The CDR3 extends over 14 amino acids. CDR3 nucleotide sequence: TGCGCCAGCAGCTTTAGGGACAGTAACTATGGCTACACCTTC. Translation gives CASSFRDSNYGYTF. Full variable domain (remainder filled in from reference TRBV5-1 and TRBJ1-2): KAGVTQTPRYLIKTRGQQVTLSCSPISGHRSVSWYQQTPGQGLQFLFEYFSETQRNKGNFPGRFSGRQFSNSRSEMNVSTLELGDSALYLCASSFRDSNYGYTFGSGTRLTVV.

This chain links TRBV10-3 with TRBJ2-7; 10 bases align to TRBD2. Per germline, CDR1 ENHRY and CDR2 SYGVKD. The CDR3 is 16 residues long. V shed 3 bases and J 5 bases; nucleotides not matched to a gene: 10. CDR3 protein: CAISEGVAGGIDEQYF. For the CDR3, the DNA is TGTGCCATCAGTGAAGGGGTAGCGGGGGGAATAGACGAGCAGTACTTC.

This clone was seen only once. The rearrangement links TRBV3-1 (or the pseudogene TRBV3-2) to TRBJ1-2; the match to TRBD1 covers 7 bases. Germline CDR1 LGHDT, CDR2 YNNKEL (reference sequence). The trim removed 5 bases at V and 4 bases at J, leaving 10 bases unmatched. This CDR3 has 15 residues. The CDR3 loop reads CASSLQSGTAYGYTF. The CDR3 bases are TGTGCCAGCAGCTTACAATCCGGGACAGCCTATGGCTACACCTTC.

The V and J genes are TRBV7-2 and TRBJ1-1, with D tentatively TRBD1 (6 bases). V was pared by 4 bases and J by 1 base, with 10 bases between. Germline V gene sequence: CDR1 SGHTA, CDR2 FQGNSA. The CDR3 loop spans 14 amino acids. CDR3: CASSSGGQNTEAFF. For the CDR3, the DNA is TGTGCCAGCAGCTCTGGGGGCCAGAACACTGAAGCTTTCTTT.

This rearrangement joins TRBV19 to TRBJ1-2; D uncertain. V lost 1 base and J lost 4, with 13 bases in between. CDR1 is LNHDA, CDR2 SQIVND, per germline (reference sequence). The CDR3 consists of 15 residues. DNA for the CDR3: TGTGCCAGTAGTATAGGCGAAAGAGATGGCTATGGCTACACCTTC. Translation gives CASSIGERDGYGYTF.

This sequence joins TRBV7-2 and TRBJ2-7, with 14 bases identical to TRBD2. This CDR3 contains 16 residues. The germline CDR1 and CDR2 sequences are SGHTA and FQGNSA. Trimming at V came to 0 bases and at J to 6 bases, leaving 4 bases not matched to a gene. Here the CDR3 reads CASSLARTSGGIEQYF. The CDR3 DNA is TGTGCCAGCAGCTTAGCCCGGACTAGCGGGGGGATCGAGCAGTACTTC.

The chain uses TRBV7-9 and TRBJ1-2, with D tentatively TRBD1 (5 bases). Trimming took off 5 bases at V and 4 bases at J, with 11 bases between the two ends. Germline lookup yields CDR1 SEHNR and CDR2 FQNEAQ (reference sequence). The CDR3 runs to 13 residues. The CDR3: CASSATVLYGYTF. DNA for the CDR3: TGTGCCAGCAGCGCGACAGTTCTCTATGGCTACACCTTC.

The chain employs TRBV3-1 (or the pseudogene TRBV3-2) and TRBJ2-3; the match to TRBD2 covers 7 bases. Germline assignment: CDR1 LGHDT and CDR2 YNNKEL (reference sequence). J gave up 5 bases and V 4 bases, and 15 bases lay outside the gene matches. The CDR3 extends over 17 amino acids. The CDR3 coding sequence is TGTGCCAGCAGCCCAAAAAGGCCTAGCGGACTTGGAGATACGCAGTATTTT. Protein sequence: CASSPKRPSGLGDTQYF.

The chain is built from TRBV5-4 and TRBJ2-7; no clear D. The germline V gene encodes CDR1 SGHNT and CDR2 YYREEE (reference sequence). This CDR3 region has 13 residues. Trimming cost V 3 bases and J 0 bases, with 7 bases left between them. The DNA for the CDR3 is TGTGCCAGCAGCTCGCTAGGCTCCTACGAGCAGTACTTC. Its translation is CASSSLGSYEQYF.

The rearrangement links TRBV27 to TRBJ2-7; 9 bases match TRBD1. The junction had 9 bases not matched to a gene; V was cut back by 7 bases and J by 5 bases. This CDR3 region has 14 residues. In germline, CDR1 is MNHEY, CDR2 SMNVEV (reference sequence). The CDR3 spells CASKKQGARNEQYF. The CDR3 DNA follows: TGTGCCAGCAAGAAACAGGGGGCGCGTAACGAGCAGTACTTC.

V gene TRBV5-5 combines with J gene TRBJ1-1; TRBD1 agrees at 9 bases. CDR3 length: 17 amino acids. With V trimmed by 4 bases and J by 1 base, 11 bases remained unmatched. CDR1 and CDR2 (germline): SGHKS, YYEKEE (reference sequence). The CDR3 DNA follows: TGTGCCAGCAGCCGATCTGGACAGGGGCGCGGGAACACTGAAGCTTTCTTT. Protein sequence: CASSRSGQGRGNTEAFF.

This clone was counted only a few times. The rearrangement joins TRBV27 to TRBJ2-1; D ambiguous. V dropped 2 bases and J dropped 8 bases, with 7 bases sitting between them. The CDR3 is made up of 12 amino acids. Germline CDR1 and CDR2: MNHEY and SMNVEV (reference sequence). CDR3 sequence reads: CASSLTRHEQFF. CDR3 coding DNA: TGTGCCAGCAGTTTAACCAGGCATGAGCAGTTCTTC.

The count of this clone is one. This sequence joins TRBV4-1 and TRBJ2-7, with 10 bases lining up with TRBD1. V gave up 4 bases and J gave up 4 bases; unmatched junction bases: 4. Germline lookup yields CDR1 MGHRA and CDR2 YSYEKL. This CDR3 contains 14 residues. The CDR3 nucleotides read TGCGCCAGCAGCCCCCGACAGGGGGCTTACGAGCAGTACTTC. Amino acids: CASSPRQGAYEQYF.

The rearrangement joins TRBV6-1 to TRBJ2-5; tentatively, D is TRBD2 (6 bases). V lost 2 bases, J lost 5 bases, and 12 bases lay in between. Per germline, CDR1 MNHNS and CDR2 SASEGT. CDR3 length equals 14 residues. Here the CDR3 reads CASSEIGGMETQYF. As DNA, the CDR3 is TGTGCCAGCAGTGAAATTGGCGGGATGGAGACCCAGTACTTC.

The rearrangement joins TRBV28 to TRBJ1-5; D gene unclear. The length of the CDR3 is 15 residues. V was shortened by 3 bases and J by 2 bases, with 11 bases between the two germline ends. CDR1 is MDHEN and CDR2 is SYDVKM in the germline V gene. CDR3 protein: CASSLAEMGNQPQHF. CDR3 DNA: TGTGCCAGCAGTTTGGCGGAGATGGGCAATCAGCCCCAGCATTTT.

The V call is TRBV19, the J call TRBJ1-1, with D perhaps matching TRBD1 (6 bases). V lost 2 bases, J lost 7 bases, and 17 bases lay in between. CDR3 length: 15 residues. Germline V gene sequence: CDR1 LNHDA, CDR2 SQIVND (reference sequence). DNA for the CDR3: TGTGCCAGTAGTATAAATTTTGGGACACCTGTTGAAGCTTTCTTT. Residues: CASSINFGTPVEAFF.

This chain connects TRBV10-2 to TRBJ2-1, with 14 bases lining up with TRBD2. Trimming cost V 7 bases and J 7 bases; bases outside gene matches: 9. The CDR3 is 16 amino acids. The germline CDR1 and CDR2 sequences are WSHSY and SAAADI. CDR3 nucleotide sequence: TGCGCCAGCATTTCGACTAGCGGGAGGGCCGTAAATGAGCAGTTCTTC. Amino acids: CASISTSGRAVNEQFF.

This chain links TRBV10-1 with TRBJ2-3; the match to TRBD2 covers 7 bases. V dropped 2 bases and J dropped 5; count of bases not matched to a gene: 7. Germline V lookup: CDR1 WNHNN, CDR2 SYGVQD (reference sequence). The CDR3 extends over 15 amino acids. CDR3 in amino acids: CASSEGLGGEDTQYF. The CDR3 DNA sequence: TGCGCCAGCAGTGAGGGACTAGGAGGAGAAGATACGCAGTATTTT.

This chain links TRBV5-1 with TRBJ2-2; D unclear. This CDR3 contains 13 residues. V shed 1 base and J shed 5 bases, with 6 bases lying between them. Germline loops: CDR1 SGHRS, CDR2 YFSETQ. The CDR3 sequence is CASSLSETGELFF. CDR3 bases: TGCGCCAGCAGCTTGAGTGAGACCGGGGAGCTGTTTTTT.

This chain joins TRBV6-1 and TRBJ2-5, with D possibly matching TRBD2 (5 bases). The CDR3 is 15 residues long. The germline V and J ends were trimmed by 2 bases and 2 bases, with 12 bases remaining between them. Germline CDR1 and CDR2: MNHNS and SASEGT. CDR3 nucleotides: TGTGCCAGCAGTGAATTACCTAGCAGTCAAGAGACCCAGTACTTC. This sequence encodes CASSELPSSQETQYF.

The chain has TRBV7-2 and TRBJ1-5; D remains unclear. This CDR3 region has 13 residues. Trimming removed 6 bases from V and 3 bases from J, with 9 bases in between. The germline V gene has CDR1 SGHTA and CDR2 FQGNSA. The CDR3 here is CASSITVNQPQHF. CDR3 DNA: TGTGCCAGCAGTATTACAGTCAATCAGCCCCAGCATTTT.